These 11 T cell receptor beta chains originate from one sample sequenced in a study of T-cell memory formation after mild COVID-19. In TCRdb, the 5' RACE reads were re-called with MiXCR into one record per CDR3 protein. Here the sample spans about 430,000 distinct CDR3 sequences, roughly 26% being singletons. What was sequenced was PBMCs or a T cell subset sorted from them (not recorded which). These receptors were collected from an adult woman who had mild COVID-19 (a few samples of this study predate the infection). Cell type and time point are not known.

Only a few counts were recorded for this clonotype. The V call is TRBV7-2, the J call TRBJ1-2; D may be TRBD1 (6 bases). V was cut by 1 base and J by 4 bases, with 7 bases left in between. Germline CDR1 reads SGHTA; CDR2 reads FQGNSA. The CDR3 spans 13 residues. The CDR3 sequence is CASSLVTGYGYTF. The CDR3 region has the DNA TGTGCCAGCAGCTTAGTGACAGGCTATGGCTACACCTTC.

In its sample, this clonotype was seen a few times. The V and J genes are TRBV20-1 and TRBJ2-7; D perhaps matches TRBD1 (6 bases). CDR1 DFQATT and CDR2 SNEGSKA come from the germline V gene (reference sequence). Trimming left V 0 bases short and J 2 bases short, with 17 bases between. The CDR3 consists of 16 residues. The chain's CDR3 is CSARDSRQGPPYEQYF. CDR3 coding DNA: TGCAGTGCTAGAGACTCTCGCCAGGGGCCCCCCTACGAGCAGTACTTC.

The chain is built from TRBV7-2 and TRBJ1-1; a possible D gene is TRBD1 (5 bases). V was shortened by 5 bases and J by 1 base, with 17 bases between the two germline ends. There are 16 residues in the CDR3. Germline CDR1 is SGHTA and CDR2 is FQGNSA. CDR3 DNA sequence: TGTGCCAGCAGCAGAAATGACAGATATACGAACACTGAAGCTTTCTTT. Amino acids: CASSRNDRYTNTEAFF.

This clonotype appeared many times. The chain is built from TRBV4-3 and TRBJ2-6; D is uncertain. Germline V gene lookup returns CDR1 LGHNA and CDR2 YSLEER. The CDR3 is made up of 16 amino acids. The ends were cut back, 0 bases at V and 1 base at J, with 7 bases in the middle. CDR3 nucleotides: TGCGCCAGCAGCCAAGATCACACATCTGGGGCCAACGTCCTGACTTTC. This gives the protein CASSQDHTSGANVLTF.

The rearrangement links TRBV27 to TRBJ1-1; D unresolved. Looked up from germline, CDR1 is MNHEY and CDR2 is SMNVEV (reference sequence). V was pared by 8 bases and J by 3 bases, with 19 bases between. This CDR3 region has 15 residues. CDR3 sequence: CASGIRGIRDTEAFF. The CDR3 nucleotides are TGTGCCAGCGGAATAAGAGGGATCCGGGACACTGAAGCTTTCTTT.

This chain uses TRBV11-2 with TRBJ2-2; D ambiguous. Between the trimmed V and J ends, which lost 0 bases and 9 bases, there was a span of 8 bases. Per germline, CDR1 SGHAT and CDR2 FQNNGV. This CDR3 is 13 amino acids long. CDR3 nucleotides: TGTGCCAGCAGCTTAGACTCTGGGAGGGAGCTGTTTTTT. Encoded protein: CASSLDSGRELFF.

This clonotype was detected a few times. J is TRBJ2-3 and V is TRBV10-3; 8 bases align to TRBD1. CDR3 length equals 15 residues. CDR1 and CDR2 (germline): ENHRY, SYGVKD. Trimming removed 8 bases from V and 0 bases from J; junction bases left unmatched: 7. CDR3 loop: CAIGGTGASTDTQYF. DNA for the CDR3: TGTGCCATCGGGGGGACAGGAGCGAGCACAGATACGCAGTATTTT.

For the CDR3, the DNA is TGTGCCAGCAGCTTAGGGCCTCTGGACGAGCAGTACTTC. Amino acids: CASSLGPLDEQYF. The chain joins TRBV7-6 to TRBJ2-7, with D unclear. The CDR3 runs 13 residues. CDR1 and CDR2 from the germline V gene are SGHVS and FNYEAQ. Trimming took off 1 base at V and 5 bases at J, with 9 bases between the two ends.

This clonotype was detected a few times. The CDR3 DNA reads TGTGCCAGCAGTTACCCACAGGGAGGATGGGATGGCTACACCTTC. Its protein is CASSYPQGGWDGYTF. The rearrangement links TRBV6-6 to TRBJ1-2; D is perhaps TRBD1 (6 bases). The length of the CDR3 is 15 residues. CDR1 is MNHNY and CDR2 is SVGAGI in the germline V gene (reference sequence). V gave up 2 bases and J gave up 6 bases, with 16 bases separating them.

The V gene is TRBV20-1, the J gene TRBJ1-6; 8 bases align to TRBD1. V was pared by 2 bases and J by 0 bases, with 3 bases of the junction left unmatched. CDR3 size: 16 residues. Germline loops: CDR1 DFQATT, CDR2 SNEGSKA (reference sequence). The CDR3 region has the DNA TGCAGTGCTAGACACGACAGGGGCTCCTATAATTCACCCCTCCACTTT. It codes for CSARHDRGSYNSPLHF.

CDR3 nucleotide sequence: TGTGCCAGCAGCCATAGGGACGTAAACTATGGCTACACCTTC. Protein product: CASSHRDVNYGYTF. The V and J genes are TRBV3-1 and TRBJ1-2, with D possibly matching TRBD1 (5 bases). CDR3 length: 14 residues. Trimming shortened V by 3 bases and J by 2 bases, and 10 bases separated the two germline ends. Germline CDR1 reads LGHDT; CDR2 reads YNNKEL (reference sequence).